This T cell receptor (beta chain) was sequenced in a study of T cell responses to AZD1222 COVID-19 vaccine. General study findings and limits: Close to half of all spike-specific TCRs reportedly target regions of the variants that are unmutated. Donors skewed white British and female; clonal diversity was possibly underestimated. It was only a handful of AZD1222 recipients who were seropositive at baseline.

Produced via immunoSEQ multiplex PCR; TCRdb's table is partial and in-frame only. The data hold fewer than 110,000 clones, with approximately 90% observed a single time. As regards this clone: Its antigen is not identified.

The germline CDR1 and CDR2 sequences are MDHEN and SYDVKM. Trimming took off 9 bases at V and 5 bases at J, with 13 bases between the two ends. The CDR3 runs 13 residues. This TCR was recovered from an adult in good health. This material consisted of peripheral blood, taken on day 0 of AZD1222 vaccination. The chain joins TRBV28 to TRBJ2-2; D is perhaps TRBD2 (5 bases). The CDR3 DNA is TGTGCCAGTACCGGGAAGTATACCGGGGAGCTGTTTTTT. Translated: CASTGKYTGELFF.